The 30 T cell receptor beta chains in this list originate from one sample, sequenced in a study of response to subunit inactivated influenza vaccine. In TCRdb, the RT-PCR reads were re-called with MiXCR into one record per CDR3 protein. The sample has over 150,000 distinct CDR3 sequences, over 8.5% seen once; the top ten hold approximately 39%. The sample consisted of CD8+ T cells sorted from PBMCs, taken roughly 24 months after vaccination. The receptor source for this set is a man between 50 and 75 years old who received an inactivated influenza vaccine.

V usage is TRBV19 and J usage is TRBJ2-3; TRBD1 matches 7 bases. The V segment lost 5 bases and the J segment 6 bases; nucleotides outside the gene matches: 5. Germline V lookup: CDR1 LNHDA, CDR2 SQIVND (reference sequence). This CDR3 is 13 amino acids long. CDR3 sequence (DNA): TGTGCCAGTAGTCACAGGGGAATTGATACGCAGTATTTT. Translation gives CASSHRGIDTQYF.

A few counts support this clonotype. The chain carries TRBV9 and TRBJ2-2; 7 bases are a match to TRBD1. Looked up from germline, CDR1 is SGDLS and CDR2 is YYNGEE. This CDR3 is 15 amino acids long. V trimming: 4 bases; J trimming: 5 bases; junction bases outside the gene matches: 8. CDR3 in DNA: TGTGCCAGCAGCTCGACAGGGTCGTGGACCGGGGAGCTGTTTTTT. Encoded protein: CASSSTGSWTGELFF. Variable domain in full (rest from reference TRBV9 and TRBJ2-2): DSGVTQTPKHLITATGQRVTLRCSPRSGDLSVYWYQQSLDQGLQFLIQYYNGEERAKGNILERFSAQQFPDLHSELNLSSLELGDSALYFCASSSTGSWTGELFFGEGSRLTVL.

As to this clonotype: A junction boundary mismatches the germline segment, possibly from a read error. The chain employs TRBV4-2 and TRBJ2-3; D is perhaps TRBD2 (7 bases). CDR1 is LGHNA and CDR2 is YNFKEQ in the germline V gene. The CDR3 spans 14 residues. For the CDR3, the DNA is TGTGCCGGCAGCGCCGGGGGGCCCCCAGATACGCAGTATTTT. It codes for CAGSAGGPPDTQYF.

As concerns this clonotype: A much larger clone differs from this one at a single base, so this may be a read error. V usage is TRBV11-2 and J usage is TRBJ2-5, with 9 bases matching TRBD1. The CDR3 spans 14 residues. After removal of 5 bases from V and 8 bases from J, the junction contained 9 bases not matched to a gene. From germline, CDR1 is SGHAT and CDR2 FQNNGV. CDR3 nucleotide sequence: TGTGCCAGCAGCCACGGACAGGGGATTGATACCCAGTACTTC. It encodes CASSHGQGIDTQYF.

V and J are TRBV4-3 and TRBJ1-3; D is ambiguous. The V end lost 4 bases, the J end lost 7 bases, and 17 bases lay between the germline ends. The CDR3 loop spans 15 amino acids. The germline V gene encodes CDR1 LGHNA and CDR2 YSLEER. In DNA, the CDR3 is TGCGCCAGCAGCCCAAGCGAGAGGGTTGGGAACACCATATATTTT. Amino acids: CASSPSERVGNTIYF.

V is TRBV5-1 and J is TRBJ2-1, with a weak D call TRBD2 (5 bases). V lost 0 bases and J 4 bases, leaving 11 bases between the germline ends. The CDR3 extends over 15 amino acids. Per germline, CDR1 SGHRS and CDR2 YFSETQ. The CDR3: CASSLALPGYNEQFF. CDR3 bases: TGCGCCAGCAGCTTGGCCTTACCGGGGTACAATGAGCAGTTCTTC.

The genes are TRBV4-3 and TRBJ1-2; D is perhaps TRBD1 (5 bases). CDR1 and CDR2 (germline): LGHNA, YSLEER. The length of the CDR3 is 15 residues. The germline V and J ends were trimmed by 0 bases and 4 bases, with 12 bases remaining between them. The CDR3 nucleotides are TGCGCCAGCAGCCAAGAAGAGACAGACTTCTATGGCTACACCTTC. It translates to CASSQEETDFYGYTF.

This clonotype was found many times. The chain uses TRBV9 and TRBJ2-1, with TRBD1 as a possible D gene (5 bases). This CDR3 is 17 amino acids long. Trimming pared 0 bases from V and 7 bases from J, leaving 20 bases between. Germline CDR1 SGDLS, CDR2 YYNGEE. CDR3 nucleotide sequence: TGTGCCAGCAGCGTAGCTACGACAGTAAGGTGGGAAAATGAGCAGTTCTTC. It codes for CASSVATTVRWENEQFF.

V usage is TRBV28 and J usage is TRBJ2-2; D is undetermined. Looked up from germline, CDR1 is MDHEN and CDR2 is SYDVKM. Trimming took 3 bases from V and 0 from J, leaving 8 bases between them. The CDR3 is 15 amino acids. CDR3 in amino acids: CASSFSTANTGELFF. The CDR3 DNA sequence: TGTGCCAGCAGTTTTTCGACCGCGAACACCGGGGAGCTGTTTTTT.

This clonotype was found many times. This chain links TRBV6-1 with TRBJ2-2; the D gene is possibly TRBD1 (6 bases). CDR1 is MNHNS, CDR2 SASEGT, per germline. The germline V and J ends were trimmed by 6 bases and 2 bases, with 13 bases remaining between them. The CDR3 extends over 15 amino acids. The CDR3 protein is CASSPDRINTGELFF. In nucleotides, the CDR3 is TGTGCCAGCAGCCCTGACAGGATAAACACCGGGGAGCTGTTTTTT.

The chain has TRBV29-1 and TRBJ2-1; D is possibly TRBD1 or TRBD2 (5 bases each). The germline V gene has CDR1 SQVTM and CDR2 ANQGSEA. The CDR3 is 12 residues long. The V end was cut by 7 bases, the J end by 4 bases, with 11 bases between. The CDR3: CSARDRYNEQFF. The DNA of the CDR3 is TGCAGCGCCCGGGACCGTTACAATGAGCAGTTCTTC.

This clonotype has a count of ten or more. The genes are TRBV2 and TRBJ1-5; D possibly corresponds to TRBD1 (5 bases). CDR1 is SNHLY and CDR2 is FYNNEI in the germline V gene. The CDR3 sequence is 13 residues long. With 8 bases removed from V and 2 bases from J, the gap between germline ends came to 10 bases. CDR3 coding DNA: TGTGCCAGCGACAGCGCGGGCAATCAGCCCCAGCATTTT. It translates to CASDSAGNQPQHF.

The chain employs TRBV6-2 or TRBV6-3 and TRBJ2-7; D might be TRBD1 (5 bases). V was cut by 5 bases and J by 10 bases, with 18 bases left in between. Germline V lookup: CDR1 MNHEY, CDR2 SVGEGT. CDR3 size: 13 residues. The CDR3 DNA reads as TGTGCCAGCAGTCCTTCCGCAGGGAAAGGACAGTACTTC. Translation gives CASSPSAGKGQYF.

DNA of the CDR3: TGTGCCAGCAGTGCCACCGGGACAGGGTGGAATGAGCAGTTCTTC. It is translated as CASSATGTGWNEQFF. The gene calls are TRBV27 and TRBJ2-1, with 9 bases lining up with TRBD1. Trimming took 5 bases from V and 7 from J; bases not matched to a gene: 9. The CDR3 has 15 amino acids. From germline, CDR1 is MNHEY and CDR2 SMNVEV (reference sequence).

This clonotype has a handful of counts. The CDR3 region is CSARDPGSYLYNEQFF. The CDR3 region has the DNA TGCAGTGCTAGAGATCCGGGGTCCTACCTCTACAATGAGCAGTTCTTC. This chain links TRBV20-1 with TRBJ2-1, with D perhaps TRBD2 (5 bases). V lost 0 bases and J 3 bases, leaving 15 bases between the germline ends. The CDR3 sequence is 16 residues long. Germline V gene lookup returns CDR1 DFQATT and CDR2 SNEGSKA (reference sequence).

Comment on this clonotype: This may come from a read error, since a much larger clone is one base off. The chain has TRBV14 and TRBJ2-2, with D possibly matching TRBD1 (5 bases). The CDR3 spans 16 residues. The germline V gene has CDR1 SGHDN and CDR2 FVKESK. Here the CDR3 reads CAGSHQQAANTGELFF. The DNA for the CDR3 is TGTGCCGGCAGCCACCAACAGGCGGCGAACACCGGGGAGCTGTTTTTT.

The chain links TRBV19 to TRBJ2-5; D remains ambiguous. The V gene's germline CDR1 is LNHDA and CDR2 SQIVND (reference sequence). The CDR3 loop spans 15 amino acids. The V end was cut by 4 bases, the J end by 2 bases, with 14 bases between. The CDR3 sequence: CASSSPSDGQETQYF. In DNA form, the CDR3 reads TGTGCCAGTAGTAGCCCGTCGGACGGACAAGAGACCCAGTACTTC.

The table lists this clonotype with a few counts. V usage is TRBV6-1 and J usage is TRBJ2-2; tentatively, D is TRBD1 or TRBD2 (7 bases each). Between the trimmed V and J ends, which lost 8 bases and 6 bases, there was a span of 13 bases. CDR1 MNHNS and CDR2 SASEGT come from the germline V gene. The CDR3 covers 13 residues. CDR3 amino acids: CASEGAGAGELFF. In DNA form, the CDR3 reads TGTGCCAGCGAGGGGGCGGGGGCCGGGGAGCTGTTTTTT.

This clonotype was seen more than once but under ten times. V and J are TRBV6-1 and TRBJ2-7; D could derive from TRBD1 or TRBD2 (5 bases each). The CDR3 covers 14 residues. V was trimmed by 1 base and J by 4 bases, leaving 11 bases between them. CDR1 and CDR2 (germline): MNHNS, SASEGT. CDR3 nucleotides: TGTGCCAGCAGTGAAGTTCGGGGCGGGTACGAGCAGTACTTC. Its translation: CASSEVRGGYEQYF.

This clonotype has more than one count but fewer than ten. The rearrangement links TRBV9 to TRBJ2-1, with D unclear. CDR1 is SGDLS, CDR2 YYNGEE, per germline. Deletions cut 2 bases from V and 0 bases from J, with 6 bases between. This CDR3 spans 14 amino acids. CDR3 residues: CASSVGISYNEQFF. In DNA form, the CDR3 reads TGTGCCAGCAGCGTCGGAATCTCCTACAATGAGCAGTTCTTC.

This clonotype was counted only a few times. In DNA form, the CDR3 reads TGTGCCACCAGTGCGGTGGCAGGGTCAAATACGCAGTATTTT. It yields the protein CATSAVAGSNTQYF. The V gene is TRBV24-1, the J gene TRBJ2-3; tentatively, D is TRBD1 (5 bases). Germline-derived CDR1 and CDR2 are KGHDR and SFDVKD. The V and J ends lost 5 bases and 7 bases respectively, with 15 bases between them. The CDR3 covers 14 residues.

The sample holds a few counts of this clonotype. The J gene is TRBJ2-7, the V gene TRBV20-1, with D possibly matching TRBD1 (6 bases). V dropped 6 bases and J dropped 2 bases, with 14 bases sitting between them. The CDR3 contains 13 residues. CDR1 is DFQATT and CDR2 is SNEGSKA in the germline V gene (reference sequence). The CDR3 here is CSAEGETAYEQYF. The CDR3 coding sequence is TGCAGTGCCGAGGGGGAGACAGCCTACGAGCAGTACTTC.

This clonotype was detected many times. The chain links TRBV5-1 to TRBJ1-6; 9 bases are shared with TRBD1. J was trimmed by 8 bases and V by 5 bases; bases with no gene match: 5. The CDR3 is 14 residues long. The germline V gene has CDR1 SGHRS and CDR2 YFSETQ. CDR3 loop: CASRPDRGYSPLHF. The CDR3 DNA is TGCGCCAGCAGACCGGACAGGGGATATTCACCCCTCCACTTT.

This clonotype was picked up a small number of times. This chain joins TRBV7-9 and TRBJ2-5; perhaps TRBD1 as D (7 bases). V gave up 5 bases and J gave up 2 bases, with 15 bases separating them. Germline CDR1 reads SEHNR; CDR2 reads FQNEAQ (reference sequence). The CDR3 has 15 residues. Written as DNA, the CDR3 is TGTGCCAGCAGCACCCGACAGGGAGGACAAGAGACCCAGTACTTC. Its protein product is CASSTRQGGQETQYF.

As concerns this clonotype: A single base separates this from a much larger clone, so it may be a read error. The chain employs TRBV12-3 or TRBV12-4 and TRBJ1-2; 7 nucleotides align to TRBD1. This CDR3 has 13 amino acids. The CDR3 protein is CTSTVGQRGGYTF. Written as DNA, the CDR3 is TGTACCAGCACCGTGGGACAGCGCGGCGGCTACACCTTC.

The chain recombines TRBV29-1 with TRBJ1-1, with a weak D call TRBD1 (5 bases). Germline V gene data show CDR1 as SQVTM and CDR2 as ANQGSEA. V shed 6 bases and J shed 0 bases, with 8 bases lying between them. The CDR3 has 12 amino acids. The CDR3 protein is CSVGRMNTEAFF. The CDR3, as DNA: TGCAGCGTGGGACGGATGAACACTGAAGCTTTCTTT.

This clonotype was counted a few times. The gene calls are TRBV7-9 and TRBJ2-1, with 9 positions matching TRBD2. Germline CDR1 and CDR2: SEHNR and FQNEAQ (reference sequence). The length of the CDR3 is 14 residues. V dropped 6 bases and J dropped 8; count of bases not matched to a gene: 8. The CDR3 is CASRPGTSWDEQFF. CDR3 nucleotide sequence: TGTGCCAGCAGGCCCGGGACTAGCTGGGATGAGCAGTTCTTC.

This clonotype was found a few times. J is TRBJ2-1 and V is TRBV27; D perhaps matches TRBD1 (6 bases). Germline V CDR1 and CDR2: MNHEY, SMNVEV (reference sequence). This CDR3 contains 15 residues. V lost 6 bases to trimming and J lost 1 base, with 13 bases between them. CDR3 coding DNA: TGTGCCAGCAGAATCGGACAGTCATCCTACAATGAGCAGTTCTTC. It specifies CASRIGQSSYNEQFF.

This sequence joins TRBV7-2 and TRBJ2-7; TRBD2 matches 11 bases. The CDR3 has 14 amino acids. The V segment lost 5 bases and the J segment 7 bases; nucleotides outside the gene matches: 7. Germline V gives CDR1 SGHTA, CDR2 FQGNSA. The DNA of the CDR3 is TGTGCCAGCAGCCCGACTAGCGGGGCCCGGGAGCAGTACTTC. It yields the protein CASSPTSGAREQYF.

This sequence joins TRBV28 and TRBJ2-7; 7 nucleotides line up with TRBD1. CDR3 length: 16 amino acids. V was clipped by 1 base and J by 3 bases; unmatched bases: 9. Looked up from germline, CDR1 is MDHEN and CDR2 is SYDVKM. This chain's CDR3 is CASSLFPPGQYYEQYF. For the CDR3, the DNA is TGTGCCAGCAGTTTATTCCCTCCGGGACAGTACTACGAGCAGTACTTC. The full variable domain, in which reference TRBV28 and TRBJ2-7 provide the parts outside the CDR3, is DVKVTQSSRYLVKRTGEKVFLECVQDMDHENMFWYRQDPGLGLRLIYFSYDVKMKEKGDIPEGYSVSREKKERFSLILESASTNQTSMYLCASSLFPPGQYYEQYFGPGTRLTVT.